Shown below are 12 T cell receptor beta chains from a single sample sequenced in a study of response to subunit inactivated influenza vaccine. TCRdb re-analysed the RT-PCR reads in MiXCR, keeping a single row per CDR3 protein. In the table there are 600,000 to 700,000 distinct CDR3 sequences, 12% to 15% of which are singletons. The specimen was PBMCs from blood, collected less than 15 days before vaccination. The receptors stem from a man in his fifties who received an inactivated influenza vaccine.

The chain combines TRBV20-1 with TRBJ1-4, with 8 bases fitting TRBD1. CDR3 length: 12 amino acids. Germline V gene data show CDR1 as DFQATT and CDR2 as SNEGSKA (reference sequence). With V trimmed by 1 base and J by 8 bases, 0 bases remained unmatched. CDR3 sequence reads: CSARGDREKLFF. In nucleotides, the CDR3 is TGCAGTGCTAGAGGGGACAGGGAAAAACTGTTTTTT.

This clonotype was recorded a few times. CDR3 region: CASSPRGRVNTEAFF. The CDR3 nucleotides read TGTGCCAGCAGCCCGAGGGGGCGAGTGAACACTGAAGCTTTCTTT. The gene calls are TRBV6-1 and TRBJ1-1; 7 bases agree with TRBD1. Trimming cost V 6 bases and J 0 bases; bases outside gene matches: 7. Germline V gives CDR1 MNHNS, CDR2 SASEGT. The CDR3 totals 15 residues.

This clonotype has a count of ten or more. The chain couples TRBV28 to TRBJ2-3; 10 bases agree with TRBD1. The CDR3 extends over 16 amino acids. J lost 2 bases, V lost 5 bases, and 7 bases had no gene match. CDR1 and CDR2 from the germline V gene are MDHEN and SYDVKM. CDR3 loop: CASSPSGQGNTDTQYF. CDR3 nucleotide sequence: TGTGCCAGCAGTCCCTCGGGACAGGGGAACACAGATACGCAGTATTTT.

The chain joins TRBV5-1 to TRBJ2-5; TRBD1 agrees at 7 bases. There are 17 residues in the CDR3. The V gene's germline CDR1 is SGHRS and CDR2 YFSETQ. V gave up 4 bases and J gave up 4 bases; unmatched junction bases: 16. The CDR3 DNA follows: TGCGCCAGCAGCACGCGGCAATGGGACAGTAAGACAGAGACCCAGTACTTC. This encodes CASSTRQWDSKTETQYF.

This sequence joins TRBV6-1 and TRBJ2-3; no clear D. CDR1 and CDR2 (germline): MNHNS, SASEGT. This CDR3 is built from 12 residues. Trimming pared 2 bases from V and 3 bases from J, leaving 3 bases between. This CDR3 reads CASSEKTDTQYF. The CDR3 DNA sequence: TGTGCCAGCAGTGAAAAGACAGATACGCAGTATTTT.

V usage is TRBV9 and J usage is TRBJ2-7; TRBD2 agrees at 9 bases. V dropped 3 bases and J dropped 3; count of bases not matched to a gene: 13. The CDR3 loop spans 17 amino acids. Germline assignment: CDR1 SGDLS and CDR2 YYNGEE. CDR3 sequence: CASSASGSGRQSYEQYF. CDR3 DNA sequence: TGTGCCAGCAGCGCCTCCGGTAGCGGGAGACAAAGCTACGAGCAGTACTTC.

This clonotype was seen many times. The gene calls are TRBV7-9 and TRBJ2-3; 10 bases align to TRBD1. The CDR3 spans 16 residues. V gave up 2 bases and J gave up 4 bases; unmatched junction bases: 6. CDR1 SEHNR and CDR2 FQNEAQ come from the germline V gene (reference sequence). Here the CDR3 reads CASSLPDRGRADTQYF. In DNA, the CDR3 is TGTGCCAGCAGCTTACCAGACAGGGGGCGTGCAGATACGCAGTATTTT.

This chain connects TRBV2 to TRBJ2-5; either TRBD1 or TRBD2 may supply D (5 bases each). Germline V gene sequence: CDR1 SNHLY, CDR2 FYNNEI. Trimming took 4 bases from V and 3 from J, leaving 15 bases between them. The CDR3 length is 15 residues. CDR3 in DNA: TGTGCCAGCAGTGGGGTCTCGAGGGGAAAAGAGACCCAGTACTTC. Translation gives CASSGVSRGKETQYF.

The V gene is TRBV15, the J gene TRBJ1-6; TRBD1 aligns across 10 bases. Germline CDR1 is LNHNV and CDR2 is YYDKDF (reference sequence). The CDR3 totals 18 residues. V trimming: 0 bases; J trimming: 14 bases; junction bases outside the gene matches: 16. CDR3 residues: CATSRESGIRDRGHTLHF. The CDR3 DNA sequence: TGTGCCACCAGCAGAGAGAGCGGAATTAGGGACAGGGGTCACACCCTCCACTTT.

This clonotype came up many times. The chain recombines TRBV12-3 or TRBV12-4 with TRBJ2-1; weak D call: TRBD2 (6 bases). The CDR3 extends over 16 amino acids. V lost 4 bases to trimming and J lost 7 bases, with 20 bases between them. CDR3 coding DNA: TGTGCCAGCAGTTACGCCGGGACTGGCTCGGGGAATGAGCAGTTCTTC. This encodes CASSYAGTGSGNEQFF.

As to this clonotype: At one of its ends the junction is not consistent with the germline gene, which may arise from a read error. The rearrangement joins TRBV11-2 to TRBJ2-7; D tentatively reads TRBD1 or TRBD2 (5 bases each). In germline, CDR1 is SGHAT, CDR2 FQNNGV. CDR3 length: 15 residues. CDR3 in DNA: TGTGCCAGCAGCTATCATTATCGGGGCTCCCACGAGCAGTACTTC. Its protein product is CASSYHYRGSHEQYF.

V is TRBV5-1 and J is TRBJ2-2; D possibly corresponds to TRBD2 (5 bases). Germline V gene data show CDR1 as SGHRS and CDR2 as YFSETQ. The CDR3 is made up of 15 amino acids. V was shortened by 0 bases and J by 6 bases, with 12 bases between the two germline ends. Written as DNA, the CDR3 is TGCGCCAGCAGCTTGGCCGGGGTCTCGGCCGGGGAGCTGTTTTTT. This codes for CASSLAGVSAGELFF.